This entry is about one T cell receptor (beta chain). Original data processing: The authors estimated nucleated cell counts from reference gene primer amplification. The data were produced by immunoSEQ multiplex PCR, yet TCRdb's version contains in-frame clones alone and is incomplete. V and J calls and clone size are copied from that table; D and trimming were computed from the DNA. The sample records about 49,000 clones, about 87% being singletons. The sample is drawn from a study of blood T cell repertoires in COVID-19. Study information: There were acute and convalescent COVID-19 samples, and they came from the United States, Italy and Spain. Sample material is recorded as cDNA or gDNA derived from T cells, B-cell-depleted T cells, or PBMCs.

Germline trimming cut 10 bases from V and 7 bases from J; bases unmatched to any gene: 10. Germline values: CDR1 MNHEY, CDR2 SVGAGI. The CDR3 runs to 13 residues. Followed longitudinally, the Seattle patients had been enrolled during active infection. The sample consisted of peripheral blood. This sequence was found in a woman older than 75 with COVID-19, enrolled during active disease. The chain employs TRBV6-5 and TRBJ2-1, with 7 bases aligning to TRBD2. The CDR3 here is CATLRASGNEQFF. The CDR3 region has the DNA TGTGCCACCCTCCGGGCTAGCGGAAATGAGCAGTTCTTC.